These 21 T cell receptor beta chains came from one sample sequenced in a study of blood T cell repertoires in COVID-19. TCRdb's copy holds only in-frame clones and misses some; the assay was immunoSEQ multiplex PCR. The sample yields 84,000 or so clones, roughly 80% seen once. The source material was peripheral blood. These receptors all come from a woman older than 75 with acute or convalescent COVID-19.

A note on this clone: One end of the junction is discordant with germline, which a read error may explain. The CDR3 sequence is CVSSPHGGPKNIQYF. The CDR3 DNA is TGTGTCAGCAGTCCCCACGGGGGTCCCAAAAACATTCAGTACTTC. The rearrangement links TRBV6-5 to TRBJ2-4; D might be TRBD2 (6 bases). Germline V gives CDR1 MNHEY, CDR2 SVGAGI. The CDR3 contains 15 residues.

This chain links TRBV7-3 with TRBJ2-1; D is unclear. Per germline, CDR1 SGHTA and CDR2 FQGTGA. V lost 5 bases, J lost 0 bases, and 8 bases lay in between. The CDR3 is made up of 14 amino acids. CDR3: CASSPGASYNEQFF. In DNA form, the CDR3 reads TGTGCCAGCAGCCCGGGTGCCTCCTACAATGAGCAGTTCTTC.

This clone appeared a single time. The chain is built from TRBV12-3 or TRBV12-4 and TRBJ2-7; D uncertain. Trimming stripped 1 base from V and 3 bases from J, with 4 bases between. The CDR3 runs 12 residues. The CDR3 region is CASSLGNYEQYF. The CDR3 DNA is TGTGCCAGCAGTTTAGGTAACTACGAGCAGTACTTC.

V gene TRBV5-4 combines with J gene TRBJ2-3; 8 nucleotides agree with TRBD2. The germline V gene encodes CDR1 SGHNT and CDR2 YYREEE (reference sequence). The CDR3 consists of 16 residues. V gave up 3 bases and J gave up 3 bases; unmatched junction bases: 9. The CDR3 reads CASSYRSGGRTDTQYF. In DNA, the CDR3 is TGTGCCAGCAGCTACAGGAGCGGGGGACGTACAGATACGCAGTATTTT.

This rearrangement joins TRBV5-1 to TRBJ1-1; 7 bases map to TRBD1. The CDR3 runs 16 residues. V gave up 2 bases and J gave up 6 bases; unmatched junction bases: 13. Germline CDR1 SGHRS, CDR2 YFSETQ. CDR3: CASSFQGGRTLPEAFF. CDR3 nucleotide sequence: TGCGCCAGCAGCTTCCAGGGGGGCAGGACGTTACCTGAAGCTTTCTTT.

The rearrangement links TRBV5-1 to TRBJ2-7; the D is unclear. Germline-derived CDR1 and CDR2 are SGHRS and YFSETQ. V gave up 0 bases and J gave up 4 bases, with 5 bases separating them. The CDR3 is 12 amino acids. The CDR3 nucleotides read TGCGCCAGCAGCTTGGGCGTGTACGAGCAGTACTTC. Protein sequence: CASSLGVYEQYF.

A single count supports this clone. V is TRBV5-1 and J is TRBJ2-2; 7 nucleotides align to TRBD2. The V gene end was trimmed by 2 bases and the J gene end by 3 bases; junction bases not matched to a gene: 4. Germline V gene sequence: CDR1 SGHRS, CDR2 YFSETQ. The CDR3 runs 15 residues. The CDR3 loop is CASSLGTTYTGELFF. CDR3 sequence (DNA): TGCGCCAGCAGCTTAGGGACTACCTACACCGGGGAGCTGTTTTTT.

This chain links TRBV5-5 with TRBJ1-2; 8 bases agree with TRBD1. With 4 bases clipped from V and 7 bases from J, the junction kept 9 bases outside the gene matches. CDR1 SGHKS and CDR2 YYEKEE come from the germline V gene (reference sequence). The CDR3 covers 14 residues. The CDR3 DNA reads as TGTGCCAGCAGCGATATGACAGGGGCGGGTGGCTACACCTTC. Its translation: CASSDMTGAGGYTF.

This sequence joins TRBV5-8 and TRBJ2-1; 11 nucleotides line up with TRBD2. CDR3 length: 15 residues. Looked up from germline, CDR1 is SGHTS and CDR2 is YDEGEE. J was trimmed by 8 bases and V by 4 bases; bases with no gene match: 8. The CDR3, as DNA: TGTGCCAGCAGCAAAACTAGCGGGAGTAATGATGAGCAGTTCTTC. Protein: CASSKTSGSNDEQFF.

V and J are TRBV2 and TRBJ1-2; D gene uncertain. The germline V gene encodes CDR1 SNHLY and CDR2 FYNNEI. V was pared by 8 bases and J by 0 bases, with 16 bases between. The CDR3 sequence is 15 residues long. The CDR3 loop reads CASEEGRRSNYGYTF. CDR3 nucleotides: TGTGCCAGCGAGGAGGGTAGAAGGTCTAACTATGGCTACACCTTC.

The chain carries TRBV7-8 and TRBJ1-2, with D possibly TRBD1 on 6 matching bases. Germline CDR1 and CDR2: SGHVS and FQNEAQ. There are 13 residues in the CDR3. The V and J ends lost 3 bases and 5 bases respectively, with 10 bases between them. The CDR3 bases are TGTGCCAGCAGCTTGGCAGGGGAGTATGGCTACACCTTC. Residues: CASSLAGEYGYTF.

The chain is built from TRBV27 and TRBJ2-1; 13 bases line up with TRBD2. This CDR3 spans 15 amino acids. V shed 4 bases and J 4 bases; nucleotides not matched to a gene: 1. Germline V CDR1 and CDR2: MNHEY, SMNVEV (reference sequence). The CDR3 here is CASSWGLAGYNEQFF. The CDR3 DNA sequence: TGTGCCAGCAGTTGGGGACTAGCGGGGTACAATGAGCAGTTCTTC.

This chain's CDR3 is CASGLGRVSGANVLTF. As DNA, the CDR3 is TGTGCTAGTGGTTTGGGCAGGGTGTCTGGGGCCAACGTCCTGACTTTC. This rearrangement joins TRBV12-5 to TRBJ2-6; possibly TRBD1 for D (5 bases). The V end was cut by 1 base, the J end by 1 base, with 8 bases between. Germline V gene lookup returns CDR1 LGHNT and CDR2 FRNRAP. CDR3 length: 16 residues.

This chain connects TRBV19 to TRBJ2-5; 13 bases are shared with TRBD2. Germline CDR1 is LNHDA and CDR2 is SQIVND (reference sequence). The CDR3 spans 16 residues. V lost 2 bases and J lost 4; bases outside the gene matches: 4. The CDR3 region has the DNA TGTGCCAGTAGTATACGACTAGCGGGAGGAGGAGAGACCCAGTACTTC. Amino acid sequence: CASSIRLAGGGETQYF.

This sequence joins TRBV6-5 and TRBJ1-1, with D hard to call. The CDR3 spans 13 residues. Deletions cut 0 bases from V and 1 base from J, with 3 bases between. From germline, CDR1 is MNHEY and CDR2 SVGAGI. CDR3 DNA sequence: TGTGCCAGCAGTTACTCCAAGAACACTGAAGCTTTCTTT. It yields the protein CASSYSKNTEAFF.

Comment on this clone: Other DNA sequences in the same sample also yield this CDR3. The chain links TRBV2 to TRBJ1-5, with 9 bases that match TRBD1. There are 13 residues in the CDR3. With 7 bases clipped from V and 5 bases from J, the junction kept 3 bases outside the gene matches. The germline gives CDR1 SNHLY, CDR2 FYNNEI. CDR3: CASTGTGHQPQHF. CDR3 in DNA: TGTGCCAGCACCGGGACAGGGCATCAGCCCCAGCATTTT.

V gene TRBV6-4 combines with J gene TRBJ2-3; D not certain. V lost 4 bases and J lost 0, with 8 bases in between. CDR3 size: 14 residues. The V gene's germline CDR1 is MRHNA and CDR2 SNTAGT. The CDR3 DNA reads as TGTGCCAGCAGTGTTACTTTGAGCACAGATACGCAGTATTTT. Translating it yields CASSVTLSTDTQYF.

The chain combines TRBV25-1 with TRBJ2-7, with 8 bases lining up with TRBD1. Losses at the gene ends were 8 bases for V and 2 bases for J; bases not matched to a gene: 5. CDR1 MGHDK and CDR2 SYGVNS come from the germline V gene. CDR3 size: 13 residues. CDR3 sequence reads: CASSKQGAYEQYF. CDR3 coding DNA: TGTGCCAGCTCTAAACAGGGGGCCTACGAGCAGTACTTC.

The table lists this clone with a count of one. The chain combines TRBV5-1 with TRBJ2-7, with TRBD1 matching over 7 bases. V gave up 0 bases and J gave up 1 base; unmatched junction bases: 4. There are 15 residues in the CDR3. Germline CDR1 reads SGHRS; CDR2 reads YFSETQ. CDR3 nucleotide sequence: TGCGCCAGCAGCTTGGGAGGGACAGCGTCCTACGAGCAGTACTTC. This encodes CASSLGGTASYEQYF.

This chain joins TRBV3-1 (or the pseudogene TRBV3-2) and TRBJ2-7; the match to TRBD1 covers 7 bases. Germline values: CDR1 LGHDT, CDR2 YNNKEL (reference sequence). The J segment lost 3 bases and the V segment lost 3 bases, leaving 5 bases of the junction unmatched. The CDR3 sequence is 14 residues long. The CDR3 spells CASSQGQLFYEQYF. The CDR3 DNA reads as TGTGCCAGCAGCCAGGGACAGCTATTCTACGAGCAGTACTTC.

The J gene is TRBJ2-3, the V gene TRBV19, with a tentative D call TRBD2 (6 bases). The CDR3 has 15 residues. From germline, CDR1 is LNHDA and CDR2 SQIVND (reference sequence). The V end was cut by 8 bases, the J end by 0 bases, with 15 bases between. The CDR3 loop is CASRRAGSSTDTQYF. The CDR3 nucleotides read TGTGCCAGTCGCAGGGCGGGGTCGAGCACAGATACGCAGTATTTT.